A single sample is the source of the 10 T cell receptor beta chains below, sequenced in a study of regulatory T cells in long-lasting Graves disease (dated by TCRdb to 2020 to 2022). Library preparation used multiplex PCR. Sequencing was carried out with an Illumina HiSeq 4000. TCR beta libraries were built with iRepertoire HTBI primers and Arm-PCR amplification of CDR3 regions. Starting from the raw public reads, TCRdb applied fastp trimming at Q25, assembled clones with MiXCR and retained in-frame beta chains. Every CDR3 protein is listed once, alongside the most common genes and DNA of its rows. The sample records a few hundred thousand distinct CDR3 sequences, roughly a fifth of which are singletons. Jointly, the top ten make up more than 6% of the sample. Interpreted using the paper, the time point label stands for: persistent/refractory GD, antithyroid drugs over 5 years with positive TRAb. For both TCR sequencing and RNA sequencing, RNA was extracted from PBMCs in TRIzol.

The material was peripheral blood mononuclear cells (PBMCs), obtained when the disease was refractory, from a patient treated with antithyroid drugs. The receptors derive from a female donor with Graves disease.

There are many counts of this clonotype. The gene calls are TRBV6-1 and TRBJ2-7, with TRBD2 as a possible D gene (7 bases). Germline V gene sequence: CDR1 MNHNS, CDR2 SASEGT. Trimming removed 8 bases at V and 13 bases at J, with 24 bases between. This CDR3 has 13 residues. CDR3 in amino acids: CASYTSGGQRRYF. The CDR3 coding sequence is TGTGCCAGCTATACCTCGGGGGGACAACGAAGATACTTC.

This clonotype was seen at least ten times. V usage is TRBV28 and J usage is TRBJ1-4; TRBD1 might be the D (6 bases). V lost 7 bases and J lost 6, with 12 bases in between. The CDR3 contains 13 residues. Germline V gives CDR1 MDHEN, CDR2 SYDVKM. DNA for the CDR3: TGTGCCAGCATCCGGGCAGGGGATGAAAAACTGTTTTTT. Translating it yields CASIRAGDEKLFF.

This clonotype was observed at least ten times. The rearrangement uses TRBV29-1 and TRBJ1-1; D possibly corresponds to TRBD1 (5 bases). The CDR3 length is 14 residues. V shed 6 bases and J shed 0 bases, with 14 bases lying between them. In germline, CDR1 is SQVTM, CDR2 ANQGSEA. The CDR3: CSVAGLSMNTEAFF. CDR3 in DNA: TGCAGCGTGGCAGGGCTCTCCATGAACACTGAAGCTTTCTTT.

The chain uses TRBV7-2 and TRBJ2-3; possibly TRBD2 for D (5 bases). This CDR3 contains 13 residues. The germline V and J ends were trimmed by 4 bases and 3 bases, with 8 bases remaining between them. CDR1 and CDR2 (germline): SGHTA, FQGNSA. The CDR3 region has the DNA TGTGCCAGCAGCTGGGAGATAACAGATACGCAGTATTTT. Protein product: CASSWEITDTQYF.

This clonotype was picked up many times. The V and J genes are TRBV12-3 or TRBV12-4 and TRBJ1-1, with TRBD1 identical over 7 bases. V shed 10 bases, J shed 0 bases, and the junction held 14 bases outside the gene matches. This CDR3 has 16 residues. In DNA, the CDR3 is TGTGCCACCAACAAGGGTGGGACAGCGCTGAACACTGAAGCTTTCTTT. It encodes CATNKGGTALNTEAFF.

This clonotype was counted many times. The chain couples TRBV20-1 to TRBJ1-2; possibly TRBD1 for D (6 bases). Germline CDR1 is DFQATT and CDR2 is SNEGSKA (reference sequence). CDR3 length: 11 residues. Trimming pared 5 bases from V and 7 bases from J, leaving 11 bases between. The DNA of the CDR3 is TGCAGTGCTGTGGGGGGCACTGGCTACACCTTC. Translating gives CSAVGGTGYTF.

V is TRBV5-1 and J is TRBJ1-6; no firm D call. The germline V gene has CDR1 SGHRS and CDR2 YFSETQ. CDR3 length equals 12 residues. The V gene lost 1 base and the J gene lost 8 bases, with 4 bases spanning the gap. In DNA, the CDR3 is TGCGCCAGCAGCTTGTCGGATTCACCCCTCCACTTT. Protein product: CASSLSDSPLHF.

This clonotype was counted many times. V and J are TRBV6-1 and TRBJ1-4; D is possibly TRBD1 (5 bases). With 3 bases removed from V and 2 bases from J, the gap between germline ends came to 10 bases. The germline gives CDR1 MNHNS, CDR2 SASEGT. This CDR3 region has 15 residues. CDR3 in DNA: TGTGCCAGCAGTGATCGGGGGTCGACTAATGAAAAACTGTTTTTT. It translates to CASSDRGSTNEKLFF.

This chain connects TRBV6-1 to TRBJ1-2, with 7 bases fitting TRBD1. V was pared by 2 bases and J by 10 bases, with 4 bases of the junction left unmatched. CDR3 length equals 12 residues. From germline, CDR1 is MNHNS and CDR2 SASEGT. CDR3 residues: CASSESQGDYTF. The CDR3 coding sequence is TGTGCCAGCAGTGAAAGTCAGGGGGACTACACCTTC.

This clonotype has a count of ten or more. V usage is TRBV5-1 and J usage is TRBJ1-5, with TRBD1 matching 7 bases. CDR3 length: 14 residues. The V gene's germline CDR1 is SGHRS and CDR2 YFSETQ. The V and J ends lost 4 bases and 5 bases, in that order; junction bases with no gene match: 6. The DNA for the CDR3 is TGCGCCAGCAGCCCCGGGACAGAAGATCAGCCCCAGCATTTT. Translation gives CASSPGTEDQPQHF. The full variable domain, in which reference TRBV5-1 and TRBJ1-5 provide the parts outside the CDR3, is KAGVTQTPRYLIKTRGQQVTLSCSPISGHRSVSWYQQTPGQGLQFLFEYFSETQRNKGNFPGRFSGRQFSNSRSEMNVSTLELGDSALYLCASSPGTEDQPQHFGDGTRLSIL.